This T cell receptor (beta chain) emerged from a study of PD-1 blockade in classical Hodgkin lymphoma. The V gene lost 1 base and the J gene lost 4 bases, with 11 bases spanning the gap. The CDR3 has 15 residues. Looked up from germline, CDR1 is KGHSH and CDR2 is LQKENI. Findings and caveats of the study: Complete responders started with a diversity level that resembled newly diagnosed patients at baseline.

As to this clone: No antigen is known for it.

Generated by immunoSEQ multiplex PCR, the TCRdb table keeps only in-frame clones and is missing some. The sample includes tens of thousands of clones, about 91% seen only once; the top ten take around 13%. Relapses following autologous stem cell transplantation were seen in all patients, with brentuximab vedotin exposure varying. The chain employs TRBV18 and TRBJ2-1; no clear D. This TCR was sampled from a human donor with classical Hodgkin lymphoma. The specimen comprised peripheral blood mononuclear cells (PBMCs), sampled at baseline. The CDR3 sequence: CASSPLVGKYNEQFF. As DNA, the CDR3 is TGTGCCAGCTCACCACTAGTGGGGAAATACAATGAGCAGTTCTTC.